This paragraph covers one TCR beta chain sequence. What antigen it recognizes has not been identified. Within one base of it there is no much larger clone, and no base qualities were kept. The V and J ends are trimmed by 0 bases and 8 bases, leaving 11 bases between them. In the germline V gene (reference sequence), CDR1 corresponds to PRHDT and CDR2 to FYEKMQ. From its cysteine to its phenylalanine, the CDR3 spans 13 amino acids. Of all the DNA, just the CDR3 is kept, 39 bases in frame from base 1. The receptor library was made with the immunoSEQ multiplex PCR assay. For the multiplex PCR, a mixture combining 60 forward primers for TCR Vbeta segments and 13 reverse primers for TCR Jbeta segments was used. The CDR3 region of rearranged TCR beta genes was amplified from genomic DNA by a multiplex PCR assay. On the Illumina HiSeq System, the amplified TCR beta libraries were sequenced as 87-base-pair reads. On the study's bioinformatics: A later analysis counted some 74 million unique TCR beta chains across the roughly 700 repertoires, and around 12 million of these chains were shared by at least two donors. Raw reads were error-corrected and collapsed into unique sequences with a nearest-neighbor algorithm that merged closely related sequences to remove PCR and sequencing errors. V, D and J gene segments were assigned by aligning CDR3 sequences to IMGT reference sequences. For a sequence to be retained, a match of at least six nucleotides was required to both a V gene segment and a J gene segment. A rearrangement was called productive if the CDR3 had no stop codons and remained in frame with V and J, and every other rearrangement was called non-productive. Following IMGT convention, CDR3 was defined as the stretch from the second conserved V-encoded cysteine to the conserved J-encoded phenylalanine. The earlier analysis of about 500 of the donors excluded sequences that lacked an unambiguous match to a single V gene segment. An earlier analysis of several hundred of the donors classified V segments as functional when productive rearrangements were above 56.7% and as segregating when the standard deviation between donors was above 5%. A statistical classification framework was developed to diagnose cytomegalovirus status using the catalog of TCR beta chain sequences. In a later analysis, V and J genes were assigned by comparing TCR nucleotide sequences against IMGT/GENE-DB human TR gene sequences. In a later analysis, CDR3 sequences and most-parsimonious VDJ recombination scenarios were assigned using the TCRdist pipeline. In a later analysis, every TCR beta chain was defined by the combination of its CDR3 amino acid sequence and its V-gene family, and reads without a unique V-gene family were dropped. In a later analysis, nearly 600 highly shared, low-generation-probability nucleotide sequences were removed to address suspected cross-contamination and a sequencing artifact. In a later analysis, a clonal expansion index for each public chain was calculated from normalized within-repertoire ranks of inferred template counts. In a later analysis, generation probabilities were computed using a VDJ recombination model fitted to out-of-frame rearrangements, and the results were checked against IGoR. In a later analysis, hypergeometric tests were used to score TCR-TCR, TCR-HLA and TCR-CMV co-occurrence, with a repertoire-size bias correction applied to TCR pairs. In a later analysis, false discovery rates were estimated by permuting HLA or CMV assignments 20 times. A later analysis grouped co-occurring TCRs with DBSCAN, adding TCRdist sequence similarity when clustering within HLA-allele-positive subsets. Repertoires with fewer than 30,000 or more than 120,000 public chains were left out of co-occurrence clustering, as were about 5 repertoires with anomalous nucleotide sharing. TCRdb stores this immuneACCESS table with in-frame sequences only. Part of the clones is absent; in the studies checked, under half of the shortfall reflects unresolved V genes, and no reason is known for the rest. The V and J calls and clone size were taken over from that table, and D and trimming were inferred from the DNA. The sample table shows some 200,000 clones, and roughly 90% are seen once. The leading ten clones occupy about 0.23% of the sample.

This entry is derived from a study of cytomegalovirus exposure and HLA in healthy donors (dated by TCRdb to between 2016 and 2019). Study-wide context: An earlier analysis of several hundred of the donors reported about 280 Gb of sequence data and around 120 million unique TCR beta sequences obtained from around 190 million T cells. An early release covering around 630 HLA-typed donors comprised around 300 gigabases of sequencing data and around 80 million unique TCR sequences. The genetic ancestry cluster associated with self-reported Caucasian donors included 70% to 85% of the 300 to 400 genotyped donors. The study was designed to test whether signatures of past pathogen exposure could be identified by cataloging public T cell receptors. Using immunosequencing, the study profiled T cell repertoires from around 680 subjects and related those repertoires to cytomegalovirus serostatus. A separate validation cohort of about 110 different subjects was used in addition to the roughly 670-subject first cohort. The study combined high-throughput TCR immunosequencing, statistical association of individual TCRs with disease status, and machine learning to predict cytomegalovirus infection status. To study patterns of TCR occurrence, a later analysis re-analyzed previously published TCR beta repertoires from around 670 donors and added high-resolution HLA genotyping. The later analysis used no new phenotypic data to find candidate immune exposures, relying instead on TCR beta sequences and their occurrence across donors. An earlier analysis of 587 of the donors applied high-throughput TCR beta sequencing to assess whether each TCR beta V gene segment acted as functional or pseudogenic. Alongside the repertoire data, information on donor age, sex, ethnicity and CMV serostatus was compiled. A later genetic analysis took genome-wide SNP genotypes for about 55% of the 666 donors and used that subset as a discovery cohort. All discovery cohort repertoires had been generated on a single sequencing platform. HLA typing covered class I and class II loci at four-digit resolution. Typing coverage differed by locus: A, B, C, DRB1 and DQB1 were typed in roughly 629-630 donors, DQA1 in 500 to 550, DPA1 in around 610, and DPB1 in 450 to 490. Five DR-DQ haplotypes were handled as single units for association and clustering because linkage in the cohort was strong. Among 300 to 500 genotyped donors of the cohort, an average of roughly 230,000 unique TCR beta nucleotide sequences was sequenced per donor, of which roughly 18% were non-productive.

Here is what the overall study found, with its caveats: Specific HLA alleles were associated with over 15,000 TCR beta sequences at a false discovery rate of 0.05 in a later analysis. Some IMGT-functional V segments, including TRBV6-2 and TRBV6-3, could not be distinguished by the 87-base-pair reads and were therefore excluded. In the study, some 180 TCR beta chains were listed as associated with cytomegalovirus. According to the authors, the approach could potentially be generalized to other disease states and immunological phenotypes. Most CMV-associated TCR beta chains appeared to be HLA-restricted in a later analysis, and the HLA associations seemed to be driven largely by CMV exposure. HLA typing was unavailable for some donors at each locus, so association tests used only the typed subset. Compared with the 666-donor mean, donors in an Asian-associated ancestry cluster had fewer N-insertions in productive TCRs, according to a later genetic analysis. Cytomegalovirus status was reported to be diagnosed by the classifier with high specificity and sensitivity in both the original and validation cohorts. When HLA alleles, especially DR and DQ, strongly co-occurred, TCR associations were difficult to assign to individual alleles. Broadly in line with IMGT annotations, most TCR beta V segments showed up in productive rearrangements about 87% or about 30% of the time in an earlier analysis of approximately 640 of the donors. A later analysis reported that several top co-occurrence clusters appeared linked to parvovirus B19, influenza, CMV and Epstein-Barr virus. Only TCR beta chains were sequenced in this cohort, and the absence of alpha or paired-chain data limited detectable features. The only immune exposure information available for the cohort was CMV serostatus. A later genetic analysis associated a missense DCLRE1C variant with V-gene and J-gene trimming of TCR beta chains, and an independent cohort replicated the association. A cluster of highly shared sequence variants was judged likely to be a technical artifact of the sequencing pipeline. In a later analysis, TCR association rates were found to vary across HLA loci, with the most associated TCRs seen for DRB1 alleles and the fewest for HLA-C alleles. The earlier analysis of almost 600 of the donors excluded some 16 rarely observed V segments, including chromosome 9 orphons, because counts were too low. Correlated functional status among segregating V segments might be attributable to linkage disequilibrium, but an unknown experimental factor could not be ruled out. In vitro tests confirmed that a few of the cytomegalovirus-associated TCR beta chains recognize cytomegalovirus antigens. A further reported finding was that TCR beta sequences accurately predicted the HLA-A and HLA-B alleles for most subjects in the first cohort. Presence/absence analyses assumed roughly uniform sequencing depth across donors, an assumption that may not hold. In a later analysis, HLA-associated TCR beta chains were found to be more clonally expanded and to have lower generation probabilities than equally common non-associated chains. Across donors, most TCR sequences were observed very rarely, whereas some public TCRs were present in many individuals.

The cohort comprised some 680 healthy bone marrow donors. Cohort members were all nominally healthy when sampled, although unrecorded immune exposures were likely present. The donor was CMV seronegative and was included in the group of 352 seronegative cohort members. Every donor gave a peripheral blood sample, and the peripheral blood mononuclear cells from that sample were used for TCR beta sequencing. Genomic DNA was extracted from the blood cell samples with the Qiagen DNeasy Blood Extraction Kit. The receptor was derived from a girl under three years old in good health and CMV-seronegative. The rearranged chain carries TRBV13 and TRBJ2-7; the best D guess is TRBD1, with 7 bases matching. The sequencing input was PBMCs. The DNA is as follows: TGTGCCAGCAGCTTAGGCAGGGGGGAAAAGCAGTACTTC. Translated, this gives CASSLGRGEKQYF.